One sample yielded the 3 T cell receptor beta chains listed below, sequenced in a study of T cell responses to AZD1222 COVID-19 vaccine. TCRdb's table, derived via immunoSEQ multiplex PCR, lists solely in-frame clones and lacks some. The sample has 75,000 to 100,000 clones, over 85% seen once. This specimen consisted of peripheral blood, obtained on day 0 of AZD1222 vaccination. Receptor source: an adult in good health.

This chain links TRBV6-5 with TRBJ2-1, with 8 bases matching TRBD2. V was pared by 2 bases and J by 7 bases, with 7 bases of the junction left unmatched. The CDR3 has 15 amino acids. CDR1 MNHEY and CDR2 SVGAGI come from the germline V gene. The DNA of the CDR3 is TGTGCCAGCAGTTACGACGGGGGGGCCGGGAATGAGCAGTTCTTC. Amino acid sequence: CASSYDGGAGNEQFF.

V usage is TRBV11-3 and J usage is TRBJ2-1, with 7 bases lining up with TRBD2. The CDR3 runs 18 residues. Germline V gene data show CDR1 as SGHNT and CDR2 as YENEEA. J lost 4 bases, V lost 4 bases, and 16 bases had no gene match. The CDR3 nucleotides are TGTGCCAGCAGCTCGGGACTACAAACCTTACCGGGATACAATGAGCAGTTCTTC. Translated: CASSSGLQTLPGYNEQFF.

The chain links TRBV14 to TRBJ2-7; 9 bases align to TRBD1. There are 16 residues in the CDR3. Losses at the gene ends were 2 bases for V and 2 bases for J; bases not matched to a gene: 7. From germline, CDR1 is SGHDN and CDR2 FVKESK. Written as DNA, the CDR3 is TGTGCCAGCAGCCAATTCGGGGGGACAGGGACCTACGAGCAGTACTTC. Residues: CASSQFGGTGTYEQYF.